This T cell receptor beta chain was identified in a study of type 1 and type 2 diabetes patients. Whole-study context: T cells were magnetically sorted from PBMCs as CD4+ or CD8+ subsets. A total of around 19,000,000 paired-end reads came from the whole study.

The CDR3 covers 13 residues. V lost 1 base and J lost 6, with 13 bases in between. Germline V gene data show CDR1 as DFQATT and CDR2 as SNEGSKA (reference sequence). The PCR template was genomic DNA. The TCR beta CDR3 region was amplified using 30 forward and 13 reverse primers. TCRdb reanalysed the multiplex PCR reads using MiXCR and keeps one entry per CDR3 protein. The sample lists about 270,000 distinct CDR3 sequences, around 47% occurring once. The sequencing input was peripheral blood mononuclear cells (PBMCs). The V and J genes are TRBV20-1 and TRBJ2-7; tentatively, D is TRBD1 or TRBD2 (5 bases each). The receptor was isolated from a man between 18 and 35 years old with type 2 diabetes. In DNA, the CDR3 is TGCAGTGCTAGAGTTCGACGGGGCCGCGAGCAGTACTTC. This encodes CSARVRRGREQYF.